These 2 T cell receptor beta chains were all obtained from the same sample, sequenced in a study of identifying expanded T cells in peripheral blood. Libraries were prepared by immunoSEQ multiplex PCR; TCRdb keeps only in-frame clonotypes and omits some of them. This table holds 100,000 or so clones, roughly 85% found once. The material sequenced was blood. The receptors were sampled from a person between 18 and 70 years old in good health.

This clone was counted between two and nine times. The rearrangement joins TRBV19 to TRBJ1-5; D is undetermined. Germline V lookup: CDR1 LNHDA, CDR2 SQIVND (reference sequence). The CDR3 contains 12 residues. Trimming stripped 10 bases from V and 9 bases from J, with 16 bases between. The CDR3 region is CATRPVNGPQHF. CDR3 DNA: TGTGCCACCCGACCCGTTAATGGGCCCCAGCATTTT. Variable domain in full (rest from reference TRBV19 and TRBJ1-5): DGGITQSPKYLFRKEGQNVTLSCEQNLNHDAMYWYRQDPGQGLRLIYYSQIVNDFQKGDIAEGYSVSREKKESFPLTVTSAQKNPTAFYLCATRPVNGPQHFGDGTRLSIL.

The gene calls are TRBV9 and TRBJ1-1, with D hard to call. The CDR3 covers 14 residues. V was pared by 3 bases and J by 5 bases, with 14 bases between. The V gene's germline CDR1 is SGDLS and CDR2 YYNGEE. The CDR3 protein is CASSGPTGGTEAFF. The CDR3 DNA is TGTGCCAGCAGCGGACCTACGGGTGGGACTGAAGCTTTCTTT.